The rows below give T cell receptor beta chains drawn from one sample of a study of cytomegalovirus exposure and HLA in healthy donors. Profiling relied on immunoSEQ multiplex PCR, and the TCRdb table lists in-frame clones only, not all of them. Altogether under 200,000 clones are present, approximately 81% being singletons, with the ten largest covering 1.9%. The sample taken for sequencing was PBMCs. These TCRs come from a man aged 18-30 years in good health and CMV-seronegative. Both conserved end residues are part of each CDR3. The D gene is left open where the match is weak. Clone size, where shown, is once, few, many, or a class for clones that have expanded.

CDR3 protein: CASIGTGYTEAFF; CDR3 DNA: TGTGCCAGCATCGGAACGGGGTACACTGAAGCTTTCTTT; J gene: TRBJ1-1; clone size: .; V gene: TRBV6-6; D gene: .
CDR3 protein: CASSYSLQASPLHF; CDR3 DNA: TGTGCCAGCAGTTACTCCTTACAGGCGTCACCCCTCCACTTT; J gene: TRBJ1-6; clone size: .; V gene: TRBV6-5; D gene: .
CDR3 protein: CASSRGGSGADEQFF; CDR3 DNA: TGTGCCAGCAGCCGAGGGGGAAGCGGGGCAGACGAGCAGTTCTTC; J gene: TRBJ2-1; clone size: .; V gene: TRBV9; D gene: .
CDR3 protein: CASSEGISNQPQHF; CDR3 DNA: TGTGCCAGCAGCGAGGGAATTAGCAATCAGCCCCAGCATTTT; J gene: TRBJ1-5; clone size: .; V gene: TRBV6-1; D gene: .
CDR3 protein: CASSPRQNSPLHF; CDR3 DNA: TGTGCCAGCAGCCCCCGACAGAATTCACCCCTCCACTTT; J gene: TRBJ1-6; clone size: .; V gene: TRBV14; D gene: .
CDR3 protein: CASSLARLARRTDTQYF; CDR3 DNA: TGTGCCAGCAGCTTAGCGCGGCTAGCGAGGAGGACAGATACGCAGTATTTT; J gene: TRBJ2-3; clone size: once; V gene: TRBV7-2; D gene: .
CDR3 protein: CASSLGGTGDRGYTF; CDR3 DNA: TGTGCCAGCAGCTTAGGTGGGACAGGGGATCGGGGCTACACCTTC; J gene: TRBJ1-2; clone size: .; V gene: TRBV7-8; D gene: TRBD1
CDR3 protein: CASSLGGLAGETQYF; CDR3 DNA: TGTGCCAGCAGCTTAGGCGGACTAGCGGGAGAGACCCAGTACTTC; J gene: TRBJ2-5; clone size: .; V gene: TRBV7-3; D gene: TRBD2
CDR3 protein: CASSLAQRGGTDTQYF; CDR3 DNA: TGTGCCAGCAGCTTAGCGCAGCGGGGGGGTACAGATACGCAGTATTTT; J gene: TRBJ2-3; clone size: few; V gene: TRBV7-9; D gene: TRBD2
CDR3 protein: CASSPSGTGEYEQYF; CDR3 DNA: TGTGCCAGCAGCCCGTCCGGGACAGGCGAATACGAGCAGTACTTC; J gene: TRBJ2-7; clone size: .; V gene: TRBV11-3; D gene: TRBD1
CDR3 protein: CASSLGPQAQETQYF; CDR3 DNA: TGTGCCAGCAGCCTCGGTCCCCAAGCCCAAGAGACCCAGTACTTC; J gene: TRBJ2-5; clone size: .; V gene: TRBV9; D gene: .
CDR3 protein: CASSPPGWGDNEQFF; CDR3 DNA: TGTGCCAGCTCACCCCCCGGGTGGGGGGACAATGAGCAGTTCTTC; J gene: TRBJ2-1; clone size: .; V gene: TRBV18; D gene: .
CDR3 protein: CASSDARTGFTEAFF; CDR3 DNA: TGTGCCAGCAGCGATGCTCGGACAGGGTTCACTGAAGCTTTCTTT; J gene: TRBJ1-1; clone size: .; V gene: TRBV5-5; D gene: TRBD1
CDR3 protein: CASSSLGYSNQPQHF; CDR3 DNA: TGTGCCAGCAGTTCGCTCGGGTATAGCAATCAGCCCCAGCATTTT; J gene: TRBJ1-5; clone size: once; V gene: TRBV28; D gene: .
CDR3 protein: CASSTRQGARTEAFF; CDR3 DNA: TGTGCCAGCAGCACACGACAGGGGGCTCGCACTGAAGCTTTCTTT; J gene: TRBJ1-1; clone size: .; V gene: TRBV13; D gene: TRBD1
CDR3 protein: CASSPRLETDTQYF; CDR3 DNA: TGTGCCAGCAGTCCCCGTCTAGAAACAGATACGCAGTATTTT; J gene: TRBJ2-3; clone size: .; V gene: TRBV28; D gene: .
CDR3 protein: CASSLAGGGQPQHF; CDR3 DNA: TGTGCCAGCAGTTTGGCGGGGGGGGGTCAGCCCCAGCATTTT; J gene: TRBJ1-5; clone size: .; V gene: TRBV28; D gene: .
CDR3 protein: CASSTGLAGAGELFF; CDR3 DNA: TGTGCCAGCAGTACCGGACTAGCGGGAGCCGGGGAGCTGTTTTTT; J gene: TRBJ2-2; clone size: .; V gene: TRBV6-6; D gene: TRBD2
CDR3 protein: CASSLGTSGVSTDTQYF; CDR3 DNA: TGCGCCAGCAGCCTAGGGACTAGCGGGGTTAGCACAGATACGCAGTATTTT; J gene: TRBJ2-3; clone size: .; V gene: TRBV5-1; D gene: TRBD2
CDR3 protein: CASSLDRDSYEQYF; CDR3 DNA: TGTGCCAGCAGCTTGGACAGAGACTCCTACGAGCAGTACTTC; J gene: TRBJ2-7; clone size: .; V gene: TRBV5-4; D gene: .
CDR3 protein: CASSEAGGAGQPQHF; CDR3 DNA: TGTGCCAGCAGTGAAGCTGGGGGCGCAGGACAGCCCCAGCATTTT; J gene: TRBJ1-5; clone size: .; V gene: TRBV6-1; D gene: .
CDR3 protein: CASSLLAEYNEQFF; CDR3 DNA: TGTGCCAGCAGCTTGCTAGCGGAGTACAATGAGCAGTTCTTC; J gene: TRBJ2-1; clone size: .; V gene: TRBV5-4; D gene: TRBD2
CDR3 protein: CASSFGSGRAHEQYF; CDR3 DNA: TGTGCCAGCAGTTTCGGTAGCGGGAGAGCCCACGAGCAGTACTTC; J gene: TRBJ2-7; clone size: .; V gene: TRBV28; D gene: TRBD2
CDR3 protein: CASSLAGGQETQYF; CDR3 DNA: TGTGCCAGCTCACTAGCGGGAGGGCAAGAGACCCAGTACTTC; J gene: TRBJ2-5; clone size: .; V gene: TRBV18; D gene: TRBD2
CDR3 protein: CAISDRDRAYEQYF; CDR3 DNA: TGTGCCATCAGTGACCGGGACAGAGCTTACGAGCAGTACTTC; J gene: TRBJ2-7; clone size: .; V gene: TRBV10-3; D gene: TRBD1
CDR3 protein: CASSQDGLNEQFF; CDR3 DNA: TGTGCCAGCAGCCAAGACGGTCTAAATGAGCAGTTCTTC; J gene: TRBJ2-1; clone size: .; V gene: TRBV4-2; D gene: .
CDR3 protein: CASGPTGSDEQFF; CDR3 DNA: TGTGCCAGCGGGCCAACAGGGTCTGATGAGCAGTTCTTC; J gene: TRBJ2-1; clone size: .; V gene: TRBV28; D gene: .
CDR3 protein: CASSRDRAQLNEKLFF; CDR3 DNA: TGTGCCAGCAGCCGGGACAGGGCCCAACTGAATGAAAAACTGTTTTTT; J gene: TRBJ1-4; clone size: .; V gene: TRBV5-8; D gene: TRBD1
CDR3 protein: CAIRGGQGLRSGNTIYF; CDR3 DNA: TGTGCCATCAGGGGTGGACAGGGGTTGCGATCTGGAAACACCATATATTTT; J gene: TRBJ1-3; clone size: .; V gene: TRBV10-3; D gene: TRBD1
CDR3 protein: CASSPLDHNTEAFF; CDR3 DNA: TGTGCCAGCAGCCCACTAGACCATAACACTGAAGCTTTCTTT; J gene: TRBJ1-1; clone size: .; V gene: TRBV7-9; D gene: .
CDR3 protein: CASSFTGTSIDEQFF; CDR3 DNA: TGTGCCAGCAGCTTCACCGGGACTAGCATCGATGAGCAGTTCTTC; J gene: TRBJ2-1; clone size: .; V gene: TRBV7-3; D gene: TRBD2
CDR3 protein: CASRSQGGRGYTF; CDR3 DNA: TGCGCCAGCAGGTCACAGGGGGGCAGGGGCTACACCTTC; J gene: TRBJ1-2; clone size: .; V gene: TRBV4-1; D gene: TRBD1
CDR3 protein: CASSAWVGAGIEQYF; CDR3 DNA: TGTGCCAGCAGCGCGTGGGTGGGGGCGGGTATCGAGCAGTACTTC; J gene: TRBJ2-7; clone size: .; V gene: TRBV5-4; D gene: .
CDR3 protein: CASSLRGLAGPINEQFF; CDR3 DNA: TGTGCCAGTAGCCTCCGAGGACTAGCGGGGCCTATCAATGAGCAGTTCTTC; J gene: TRBJ2-1; clone size: .; V gene: TRBV19; D gene: TRBD2
CDR3 protein: CASSLTGGNEQYF; CDR3 DNA: TGTGCCAGCAGCTTGACAGGGGGCAACGAGCAGTACTTC; J gene: TRBJ2-7; clone size: .; V gene: TRBV5-4; D gene: TRBD1
CDR3 protein: CATSRAPGGNTEAFF; CDR3 DNA: TGTGCCACCAGCAGGGCCCCAGGGGGCAACACTGAAGCTTTCTTT; J gene: TRBJ1-1; clone size: .; V gene: TRBV15; D gene: TRBD1
CDR3 protein: CATTRTGRIQPQHF; CDR3 DNA: TGTGCCACTACAAGGACAGGGAGAATTCAGCCCCAGCATTTT; J gene: TRBJ1-5; clone size: .; V gene: TRBV28; D gene: TRBD1
CDR3 protein: CASSIGGTSENYEQYF; CDR3 DNA: TGTGCCAGTAGTATAGGTGGGACTAGCGAGAACTACGAGCAGTACTTC; J gene: TRBJ2-7; clone size: .; V gene: TRBV19; D gene: TRBD2
CDR3 protein: CASSLLGDLDTQYF; CDR3 DNA: TGTGCCAGCAGCTTACTCGGGGACTTGGATACGCAGTATTTT; J gene: TRBJ2-3; clone size: .; V gene: TRBV11-3; D gene: .
CDR3 protein: CASSPKQGPVGNEQFF; CDR3 DNA: TGCGCCAGCAGCCCAAAACAGGGGCCGGTGGGAAATGAGCAGTTCTTC; J gene: TRBJ2-1; clone size: .; V gene: TRBV5-1; D gene: TRBD1
CDR3 protein: CASSFPGDSTEAFF; CDR3 DNA: TGCGCCAGCAGCTTCCCGGGGGATAGCACTGAAGCTTTCTTT; J gene: TRBJ1-1; clone size: .; V gene: TRBV5-1; D gene: .
CDR3 protein: CASSVTGQGAGELFF; CDR3 DNA: TGCGCCAGCAGCGTAACGGGACAGGGCGCCGGGGAGCTGTTTTTT; J gene: TRBJ2-2; clone size: .; V gene: TRBV5-1; D gene: TRBD1
CDR3 protein: CASSRLGASQPQHF; CDR3 DNA: TGTGCCAGCAGTCGATTGGGGGCCAGTCAGCCCCAGCATTTT; J gene: TRBJ1-5; clone size: few; V gene: TRBV28; D gene: .
CDR3 protein: CASSYSGTANYGYTF; CDR3 DNA: TGTGCCAGCAGTTACTCCGGGACAGCTAACTATGGCTACACCTTC; J gene: TRBJ1-2; clone size: .; V gene: TRBV5-5; D gene: TRBD1
CDR3 protein: CASRHGGTDTQYF; CDR3 DNA: TGTGCCAGCAGACATGGCGGGACAGATACGCAGTATTTT; J gene: TRBJ2-3; clone size: .; V gene: TRBV6-6; D gene: .
CDR3 protein: CASSYSNPGRTGELFF; CDR3 DNA: TGTGCCAGCAGTTACTCGAATCCAGGGCGCACCGGGGAGCTGTTTTTT; J gene: TRBJ2-2; clone size: .; V gene: TRBV6-5; D gene: .
CDR3 protein: CASSSRQGVNTQYF; CDR3 DNA: TGTGCCAGCAGCTCTCGACAGGGGGTAAATACGCAGTATTTT; J gene: TRBJ2-3; clone size: .; V gene: TRBV11-1; D gene: TRBD1
CDR3 protein: CSVDKDRPANYGYTF; CDR3 DNA: TGCAGCGTTGATAAGGACAGACCAGCTAACTATGGCTACACCTTC; J gene: TRBJ1-2; clone size: .; V gene: TRBV29-1; D gene: .
CDR3 protein: CASSLTAGTSGATTGTQYF; CDR3 DNA: TGTGCCAGCAGCTTAACGGCCGGGACTAGCGGGGCAACGACGGGTACGCAGTATTTT; J gene: TRBJ2-3; clone size: .; V gene: TRBV7-3; D gene: TRBD2
CDR3 protein: CASSLTGPNQPQHF; CDR3 DNA: TGCGCCAGCAGCTTGACAGGGCCAAATCAGCCCCAGCATTTT; J gene: TRBJ1-5; clone size: .; V gene: TRBV5-1; D gene: .
CDR3 protein: CASSRDSSYEQYF; CDR3 DNA: TGTGCCAGCAGCCGGGACAGCTCCTACGAGCAGTACTTC; J gene: TRBJ2-7; clone size: .; V gene: TRBV27; D gene: TRBD1
CDR3 protein: CSVLVENSYEQYF; CDR3 DNA: TGCAGCGTTTTAGTTGAAAACTCCTACGAGCAGTACTTC; J gene: TRBJ2-7; clone size: .; V gene: TRBV29-1; D gene: .